Listed here are 13 T cell receptor beta chains from one sample, sequenced in a study of T cell changes during pregnancy in multiple sclerosis. Measured with immunoSEQ multiplex PCR; TCRdb has only the in-frame clones, and not every one. The profile covers 70,000 to 90,000 clones, with 90% to 95% appearing a single time and 0.9% to 1.2% taken by the ten largest. The specimen was peripheral blood, collected in the first trimester of pregnancy. All receptors derive from a female donor with multiple sclerosis, enrolled in a pregnancy study.

V usage is TRBV18 and J usage is TRBJ2-5, with TRBD2 identical over 10 bases. Unmatched junction bases numbered 5, after V lost 2 bases and J lost 5 bases. Germline loops: CDR1 KGHSH, CDR2 LQKENI. The CDR3 runs 15 residues. DNA for the CDR3: TGTGCCAGCTCACCATCTAGCGGGAGCGTGGAGACCCAGTACTTC. This sequence encodes CASSPSSGSVETQYF. The full variable domain, in which reference TRBV18 and TRBJ2-5 provide the parts outside the CDR3, is NAGVMQNPRHLVRRRGQEARLRCSPMKGHSHVYWYRQLPEEGLKFMVYLQKENIIDESGMPKERFSAEFPKEGPSILRIQQVVRGDSAAYFCASSPSSGSVETQYFGPGTRLLVL.

The V and J genes are TRBV5-1 and TRBJ2-3; TRBD2 matches at 10 bases. Trimming at V came to 7 bases and at J to 5 bases, leaving 13 bases not matched to a gene. This CDR3 has 16 amino acids. Germline V CDR1 and CDR2: SGHRS, YFSETQ. The CDR3 loop is CASQGLAGAGGDTQYF. The CDR3 nucleotides read TGCGCCAGCCAAGGGCTAGCGGGGGCCGGGGGAGATACGCAGTATTTT.

The chain has TRBV19 and TRBJ2-7; 7 nucleotides line up with TRBD1. V trimming: 0 bases; J trimming: 1 base; junction bases outside the gene matches: 6. The germline V gene has CDR1 LNHDA and CDR2 SQIVND (reference sequence). The CDR3 has 16 residues. The CDR3 sequence: CASSIDPSTGSYEQYF. The CDR3 DNA follows: TGTGCCAGTAGTATAGATCCTTCGACAGGGTCCTACGAGCAGTACTTC. The full variable domain, with the rest looked up from reference TRBV19 and TRBJ2-7, is DGGITQSPKYLFRKEGQNVTLSCEQNLNHDAMYWYRQDPGQGLRLIYYSQIVNDFQKGDIAEGYSVSREKKESFPLTVTSAQKNPTAFYLCASSIDPSTGSYEQYFGPGTRLTVT.

This clone has only one observation. The rearrangement uses TRBV2 and TRBJ1-2, with D possibly TRBD1 on 5 matching bases. Germline loops: CDR1 SNHLY, CDR2 FYNNEI. This CDR3 spans 14 amino acids. V shed 11 bases and J shed 2 bases, with 18 bases lying between them. The CDR3 spells CAGRVDGGNYGYTF. CDR3 bases: TGTGCCGGGCGGGTGGACGGGGGAAACTATGGCTACACCTTC. The whole variable domain, remainder taken from reference TRBV2 and TRBJ1-2, is EPEVTQTPSHQVTQMGQEVILRCVPISNHLYFYWYRQILGQKVEFLVSFYNNEISEKSEIFDDQFSVERPDGSNFTLKIRSTKLEDSAMYFCAGRVDGGNYGYTFGSGTRLTVV.

V is TRBV27 and J is TRBJ1-2, with D possibly matching TRBD1 (5 bases). CDR1 is MNHEY, CDR2 SMNVEV, per germline (reference sequence). V shed 5 bases and J shed 4 bases, with 14 bases lying between them. This CDR3 comprises 14 residues. This CDR3 reads CASSRGGGAYGYTF. CDR3 sequence (DNA): TGTGCCAGCAGTCGCGGGGGGGGAGCCTATGGCTACACCTTC.

The chain links TRBV2 to TRBJ2-1, with D possibly matching TRBD1 (6 bases). This CDR3 is built from 11 residues. V lost 10 bases and J 7 bases, leaving 11 bases between the germline ends. Germline CDR1 is SNHLY and CDR2 is FYNNEI. The CDR3 DNA follows: TGTGCCACCGTAAGGGGGAATGAGCAGTTCTTC. Amino acid sequence: CATVRGNEQFF.

V is TRBV5-1 and J is TRBJ2-1; 10 bases align to TRBD1. V lost 6 bases to trimming and J lost 5 bases; unmatched junction nucleotides: 2. The germline V gene has CDR1 SGHRS and CDR2 YFSETQ. The CDR3 covers 13 residues. This CDR3 is CASTGTGDNEQFF. CDR3 coding DNA: TGCGCCAGCACCGGGACAGGGGACAATGAGCAGTTCTTC.

This chain links TRBV9 with TRBJ1-1; D is possibly TRBD1 (5 bases). With 2 bases removed from V and 4 bases from J, the gap between germline ends came to 21 bases. CDR3 size: 17 residues. In germline, CDR1 is SGDLS, CDR2 YYNGEE. CDR3 loop: CASSVDPQGLVVTEAFF. DNA of the CDR3: TGTGCCAGCAGCGTCGACCCCCAGGGACTGGTCGTCACTGAAGCTTTCTTT.

This chain links TRBV11-1 with TRBJ2-1; possibly TRBD2 for D (7 bases). Trimming left V 2 bases short and J 2 bases short, with 10 bases between. This CDR3 has 15 residues. Germline lookup yields CDR1 SGHAT and CDR2 FQDESV (reference sequence). CDR3: CASSLWGGPYNEQFF. CDR3 bases: TGTGCCAGCAGCTTATGGGGGGGGCCCTACAATGAGCAGTTCTTC.

This rearrangement joins TRBV11-2 to TRBJ2-7; D gene uncertain. Trimming cost V 5 bases and J 3 bases, with 8 bases left between them. The CDR3 sequence is 12 residues long. The germline gives CDR1 SGHAT, CDR2 FQNNGV. CDR3 protein: CASSPGGYEQYF. CDR3 bases: TGTGCCAGCAGCCCAGGTGGCTACGAGCAGTACTTC.

The genes are TRBV6-5 and TRBJ2-7; tentatively, D is TRBD1 (5 bases). This CDR3 spans 13 amino acids. Trimming left V 4 bases short and J 2 bases short, with 9 bases between. Germline CDR1 MNHEY, CDR2 SVGAGI. CDR3 sequence (DNA): TGTGCCAGCAGTTCGCAGGGCACCTACGAGCAGTACTTC. It specifies CASSSQGTYEQYF.

The V call is TRBV28, the J call TRBJ2-7, with TRBD2 identical over 8 bases. Germline-derived CDR1 and CDR2 are MDHEN and SYDVKM. Unmatched junction bases numbered 0, after V lost 6 bases and J lost 2 bases. The CDR3 is made up of 12 amino acids. The DNA for the CDR3 is TGTGCCAGCAGACTAGCGGCCTACGAGCAGTACTTC. Translated, it gives CASRLAAYEQYF.

The chain links TRBV10-3 to TRBJ2-3; 10 nucleotides line up with TRBD2. There are 19 residues in the CDR3. With 0 bases clipped from V and 4 bases from J, the junction kept 13 bases outside the gene matches. The germline V gene encodes CDR1 ENHRY and CDR2 SYGVKD. The CDR3 DNA reads as TGTGCCATCAGTGAGTCATCTAGCGGGGGCCCCATTCGGTCAGATACGCAGTATTTT. Translating gives CAISESSSGGPIRSDTQYF.